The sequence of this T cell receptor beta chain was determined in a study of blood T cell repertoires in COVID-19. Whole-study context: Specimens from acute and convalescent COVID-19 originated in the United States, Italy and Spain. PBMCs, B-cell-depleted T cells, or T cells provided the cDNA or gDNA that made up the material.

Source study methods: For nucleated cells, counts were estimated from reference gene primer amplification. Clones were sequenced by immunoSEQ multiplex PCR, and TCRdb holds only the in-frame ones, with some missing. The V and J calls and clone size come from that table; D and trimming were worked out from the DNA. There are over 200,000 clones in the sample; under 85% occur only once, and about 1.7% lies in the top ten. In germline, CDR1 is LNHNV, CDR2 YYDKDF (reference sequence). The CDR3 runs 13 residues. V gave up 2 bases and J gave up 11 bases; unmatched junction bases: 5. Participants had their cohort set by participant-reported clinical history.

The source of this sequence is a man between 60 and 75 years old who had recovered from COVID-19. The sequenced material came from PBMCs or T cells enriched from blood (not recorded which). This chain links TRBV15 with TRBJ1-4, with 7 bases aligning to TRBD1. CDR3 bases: TGTGCCACCAGCAGACAACAGGGGAGTAAACTGTTTTTT. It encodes CATSRQQGSKLFF.